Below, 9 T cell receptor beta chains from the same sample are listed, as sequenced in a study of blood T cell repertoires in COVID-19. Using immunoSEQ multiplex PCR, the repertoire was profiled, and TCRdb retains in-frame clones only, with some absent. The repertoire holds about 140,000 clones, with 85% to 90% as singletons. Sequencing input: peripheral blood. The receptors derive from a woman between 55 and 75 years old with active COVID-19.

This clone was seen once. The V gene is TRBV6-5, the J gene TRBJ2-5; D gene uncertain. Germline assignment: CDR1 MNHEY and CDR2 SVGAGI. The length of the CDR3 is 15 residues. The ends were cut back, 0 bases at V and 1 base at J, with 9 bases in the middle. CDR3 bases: TGTGCCAGCAGTTACTCTTCGCCGGTCCAAGAGACCCAGTACTTC. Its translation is CASSYSSPVQETQYF.

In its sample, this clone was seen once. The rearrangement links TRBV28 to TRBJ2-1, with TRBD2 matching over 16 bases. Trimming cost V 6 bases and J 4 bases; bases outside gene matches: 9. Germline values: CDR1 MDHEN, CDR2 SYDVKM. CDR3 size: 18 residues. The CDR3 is CASSTPGLAGGIYNEQFF. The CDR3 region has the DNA TGTGCCAGCAGCACTCCGGGACTAGCGGGGGGGATATACAATGAGCAGTTCTTC.

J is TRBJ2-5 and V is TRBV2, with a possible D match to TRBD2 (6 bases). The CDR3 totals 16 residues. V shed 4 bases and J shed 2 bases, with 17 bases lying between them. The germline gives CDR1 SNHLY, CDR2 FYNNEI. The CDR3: CASSGALLASQETQYF. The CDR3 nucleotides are TGTGCCAGCAGTGGGGCCTTACTAGCTTCTCAAGAGACCCAGTACTTC. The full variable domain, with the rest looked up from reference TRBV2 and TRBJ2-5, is EPEVTQTPSHQVTQMGQEVILRCVPISNHLYFYWYRQILGQKVEFLVSFYNNEISEKSEIFDDQFSVERPDGSNFTLKIRSTKLEDSAMYFCASSGALLASQETQYFGPGTRLLVL.

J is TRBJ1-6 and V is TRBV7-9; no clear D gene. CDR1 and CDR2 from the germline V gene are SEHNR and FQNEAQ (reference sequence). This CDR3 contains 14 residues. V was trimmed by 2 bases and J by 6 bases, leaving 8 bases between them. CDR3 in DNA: TGTGCCAGCAGCTTAAGAGGCCTTAATTCACCCCTCCACTTT. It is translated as CASSLRGLNSPLHF.

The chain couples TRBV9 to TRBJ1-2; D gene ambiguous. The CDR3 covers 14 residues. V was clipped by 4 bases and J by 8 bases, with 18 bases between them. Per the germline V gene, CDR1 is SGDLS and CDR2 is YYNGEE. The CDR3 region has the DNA TGTGCCAGCAGCTTTCGGACTGAATCGGGAGGCTACACCTTC. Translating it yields CASSFRTESGGYTF.

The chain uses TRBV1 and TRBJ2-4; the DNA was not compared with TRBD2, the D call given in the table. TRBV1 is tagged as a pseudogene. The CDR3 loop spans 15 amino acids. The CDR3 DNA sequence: TGCACCCAAGCGGGAGGGCCGCTATCCAAAAACATTCAGTACTTC. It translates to CTQAGGPLSKNIQYF.

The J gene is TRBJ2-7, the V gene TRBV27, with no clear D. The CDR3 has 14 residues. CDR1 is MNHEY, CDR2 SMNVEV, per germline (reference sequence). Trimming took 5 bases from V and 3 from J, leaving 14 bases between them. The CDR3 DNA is TGTGCCAGCAGTCACGGGTCTCTGGGCTACGAGCAGTACTTC. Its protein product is CASSHGSLGYEQYF.

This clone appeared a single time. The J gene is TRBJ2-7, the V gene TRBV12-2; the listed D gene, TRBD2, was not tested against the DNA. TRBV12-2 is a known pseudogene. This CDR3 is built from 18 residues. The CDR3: CASRRKDRLAGGPYEQYF. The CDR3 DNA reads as TGTGCAAGTCGCCGCAAAGATAGACTAGCGGGAGGCCCCTACGAGCAGTACTTC.

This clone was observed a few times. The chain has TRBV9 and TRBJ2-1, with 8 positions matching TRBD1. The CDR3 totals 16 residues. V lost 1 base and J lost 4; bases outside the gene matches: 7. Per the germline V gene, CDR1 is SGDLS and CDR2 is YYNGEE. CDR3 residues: CASSVSGQGKYNEQFF. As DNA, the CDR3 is TGTGCCAGCAGCGTATCAGGACAGGGAAAATACAATGAGCAGTTCTTC. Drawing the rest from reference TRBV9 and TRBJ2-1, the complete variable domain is DSGVTQTPKHLITATGQRVTLRCSPRSGDLSVYWYQQSLDQGLQFLIQYYNGEERAKGNILERFSAQQFPDLHSELNLSSLELGDSALYFCASSVSGQGKYNEQFFGPGTRLTVL.